These 28 T cell receptor beta chains were sequenced from one sample in a study of blood T cell repertoires in COVID-19. This table comes from immunoSEQ multiplex PCR, and its TCRdb copy is limited to in-frame clones, with some not included. The table has about 150,000 clones, roughly nine tenths seen once. Sequencing was done on a sample of peripheral blood. The receptors were gathered from a woman between 40 and 55 years old with acute or convalescent COVID-19.

V gene TRBV7-2 combines with J gene TRBJ1-4; D is ambiguous. From germline, CDR1 is SGHTA and CDR2 FQGNSA. Deletions cut 1 base from V and 0 bases from J, with 6 bases between. The CDR3 loop spans 15 amino acids. DNA of the CDR3: TGTGCCAGCAGCTTAGAGACAACAACTAATGAAAAACTGTTTTTT. This sequence encodes CASSLETTTNEKLFF.

The rearrangement joins TRBV19 to TRBJ2-7, with D uncertain. The CDR3 is made up of 11 amino acids. V was trimmed by 3 bases and J by 6 bases, leaving 6 bases between them. Germline V gene data show CDR1 as LNHDA and CDR2 as SQIVND (reference sequence). The CDR3 here is CASSIPGEQYF. The CDR3 coding sequence is TGTGCCAGTAGTATTCCCGGCGAGCAGTACTTC. Filled out from reference TRBV19 and TRBJ2-7, the complete variable domain reads DGGITQSPKYLFRKEGQNVTLSCEQNLNHDAMYWYRQDPGQGLRLIYYSQIVNDFQKGDIAEGYSVSREKKESFPLTVTSAQKNPTAFYLCASSIPGEQYFGPGTRLTVT.

This clone has only one observation. This chain connects TRBV27 to TRBJ2-2; the match to TRBD2 covers 8 bases. The CDR3 consists of 14 residues. V trimming: 6 bases; J trimming: 6 bases; junction bases outside the gene matches: 6. Germline CDR1 and CDR2: MNHEY and SMNVEV (reference sequence). The CDR3 sequence is CASRPGLGAGELFF. The CDR3 bases are TGTGCCAGCAGACCGGGACTAGGGGCCGGGGAGCTGTTTTTT.

This sequence joins TRBV2 and TRBJ1-6; 7 bases are a match to TRBD1. Germline V lookup: CDR1 SNHLY, CDR2 FYNNEI. The V and J ends lost 6 bases and 6 bases, in that order; junction bases with no gene match: 8. This CDR3 spans 15 amino acids. In DNA form, the CDR3 reads TGTGCCAGCAGCGAGACAGGGAATGGTAATTCACCCCTCCACTTT. Amino acids: CASSETGNGNSPLHF.

This sequence joins TRBV6-5 and TRBJ1-4; maybe TRBD1 (6 bases). V gave up 9 bases and J gave up 4 bases, with 12 bases separating them. CDR1 and CDR2 (germline): MNHEY, SVGAGI. The CDR3 runs 13 residues. The CDR3 DNA follows: TGTGCCAGGGGGGGGGCACTTAATGAAAAACTGTTTTTT. Translation gives CARGGALNEKLFF.

CDR3 nucleotide sequence: TGTGCCAGCAGTGATTTATGGACAGGGCCGAACACTGAAGCTTTCTTT. Amino acid sequence: CASSDLWTGPNTEAFF. This chain joins TRBV2 and TRBJ1-1; 8 bases are shared with TRBD1. There are 16 residues in the CDR3. CDR1 SNHLY and CDR2 FYNNEI come from the germline V gene. V was pared by 3 bases and J by 1 base, with 7 bases of the junction left unmatched.

The J gene is TRBJ2-5, the V gene TRBV7-2; 8 bases agree with TRBD1. This CDR3 region has 15 residues. V lost 3 bases, J lost 4 bases, and 7 bases stayed unmatched. Germline CDR1 and CDR2: SGHTA and FQGNSA. CDR3 sequence: CASSFGDRGGETQYF. Written as DNA, the CDR3 is TGTGCCAGCAGCTTTGGTGACAGGGGAGGAGAGACCCAGTACTTC.

The V call is TRBV6-5, the J call TRBJ1-1; 8 bases map to TRBD1. This CDR3 is built from 14 residues. The V gene end was trimmed by 2 bases and the J gene end by 7 bases; junction bases not matched to a gene: 6. Germline CDR1 and CDR2: MNHEY and SVGAGI. The CDR3 here is CASSYADRGLEAFF. CDR3 sequence (DNA): TGTGCCAGCAGTTACGCCGACAGGGGCCTTGAAGCTTTCTTT.

DNA of the CDR3: TGCAGCGTTGATGACCCGACCCCCGAGACAGCGTATAACTATGGCTACACCTTC. As protein: CSVDDPTPETAYNYGYTF. The genes are TRBV29-1 and TRBJ1-2; possible D gene TRBD1, 5 bases. The germline CDR1 and CDR2 sequences are SQVTM and ANQGSEA. V was cut by 3 bases and J by 1 base, with 24 bases left in between. CDR3 size: 18 residues.

In DNA form, the CDR3 reads TGTGCCAGCAGTTTATCGAGACAGCACGAGCAGTACTTC. This gives the protein CASSLSRQHEQYF. The V and J genes are TRBV27 and TRBJ2-7; D may be TRBD1 (5 bases). The length of the CDR3 is 13 residues. V was trimmed by 0 bases and J by 5 bases, leaving 8 bases between them. CDR1 and CDR2 from the germline V gene are MNHEY and SMNVEV (reference sequence).

V gene TRBV5-1 combines with J gene TRBJ1-2; no reliable D call. This CDR3 is built from 14 residues. Trimming removed 0 bases at V and 5 bases at J, with 11 bases between. CDR1 SGHRS and CDR2 YFSETQ come from the germline V gene. CDR3 coding DNA: TGCGCCAGCAGCTTGGCCCTATCGGAGTATGGCTACACCTTC. Residues: CASSLALSEYGYTF.

The chain recombines TRBV28 with TRBJ2-1; 10 bases are a match to TRBD2. Germline CDR1 and CDR2: MDHEN and SYDVKM. After removal of 6 bases from V and 0 bases from J, the junction contained 5 bases not matched to a gene. CDR3 length: 16 residues. In DNA form, the CDR3 reads TGTGCCAGCAGGTCACCTAGCGGGGGCTCCTACAATGAGCAGTTCTTC. Its translation is CASRSPSGGSYNEQFF.

This chain uses TRBV6-1 with TRBJ1-5, with D tentatively TRBD1 (5 bases). V gave up 4 bases and J gave up 2 bases, with 18 bases separating them. The CDR3 is 17 amino acids. The germline V gene encodes CDR1 MNHNS and CDR2 SASEGT. The CDR3 reads CASSVGRTGLRNQPQHF. CDR3 coding DNA: TGTGCCAGCAGTGTCGGGAGGACGGGACTTCGCAATCAGCCCCAGCATTTT.

The count of this clone is one. The chain recombines TRBV19 with TRBJ2-7; TRBD2 matches at 9 bases. V lost 8 bases and J lost 6; bases outside the gene matches: 11. The CDR3 runs 14 residues. Germline V gives CDR1 LNHDA, CDR2 SQIVND (reference sequence). The CDR3 here is CASRPGLARVEQYF. The CDR3, as DNA: TGTGCCAGTCGGCCGGGACTAGCTAGAGTCGAGCAGTACTTC. Combining the CDR3 with reference TRBV19 and TRBJ2-7 gives the whole variable domain DGGITQSPKYLFRKEGQNVTLSCEQNLNHDAMYWYRQDPGQGLRLIYYSQIVNDFQKGDIAEGYSVSREKKESFPLTVTSAQKNPTAFYLCASRPGLARVEQYFGPGTRLTVT.

The chain links TRBV3-1 (or the pseudogene TRBV3-2) to TRBJ2-1; TRBD2 agrees at 10 bases. The germline V gene has CDR1 LGHDT and CDR2 YNNKEL (reference sequence). CDR3 length: 15 amino acids. Germline trimming cut 1 base from V and 7 bases from J; bases unmatched to any gene: 4. The CDR3, as DNA: TGTGCCAGCAGCCAAGGGGGACTAGCGTCGAATGAGCAGTTCTTC. This translates into CASSQGGLASNEQFF.

The chain joins TRBV4-2 to TRBJ1-1; D might be TRBD1 (6 bases). V lost 0 bases and J 4 bases, leaving 12 bases between the germline ends. Germline V gene lookup returns CDR1 LGHNA and CDR2 YNFKEQ. This CDR3 contains 15 residues. CDR3 sequence (DNA): TGTGCCAGCAGCCAAGAATGGGGGCTGGGCACTGAAGCTTTCTTT. This translates into CASSQEWGLGTEAFF.

The V gene is TRBV4-2, the J gene TRBJ2-3, with TRBD2 identical over 13 bases. V lost 0 bases and J lost 6; bases outside the gene matches: 9. CDR1 and CDR2 (germline): LGHNA, YNFKEQ. This CDR3 comprises 18 residues. The CDR3 nucleotides are TGTGCCAGCAGCCAAGATCTTGGACTAGCGGGGGAGGGGGATACGCAGTATTTT. Residues: CASSQDLGLAGEGDTQYF.

The rearrangement joins TRBV5-4 to TRBJ1-4, with 7 bases aligning to TRBD1. The CDR3 extends over 12 amino acids. Germline V gene lookup returns CDR1 SGHNT and CDR2 YYREEE (reference sequence). J lost 10 bases, V lost 4 bases, and 4 bases had no gene match. In DNA, the CDR3 is TGTGCCAGCAGCCCCAGACAGGGAAAACTGTTTTTT. It yields the protein CASSPRQGKLFF.

CDR3 coding DNA: TGTGCCACCAGTGATTTATTTTCATTCACCGGGGAGCTGTTTTTT. This codes for CATSDLFSFTGELFF. The chain has TRBV24-1 and TRBJ2-2; D is unclear. This CDR3 has 15 residues. Germline-derived CDR1 and CDR2 are KGHDR and SFDVKD. Trimming removed 1 base at V and 4 bases at J, with 9 bases between.

This chain joins TRBV11-2 and TRBJ2-7; 9 nucleotides line up with TRBD1. Germline V lookup: CDR1 SGHAT, CDR2 FQNNGV. Trimming cost V 3 bases and J 4 bases; bases outside gene matches: 7. The CDR3 extends over 15 amino acids. This chain's CDR3 is CASSFAAGQGYEQYF. The DNA for the CDR3 is TGTGCCAGCAGCTTCGCCGCGGGACAGGGATACGAGCAGTACTTC.

This clone was counted only a few times. The chain is built from TRBV30 and TRBJ1-3; the D is unclear. Per the germline V gene, CDR1 is GTSNPN and CDR2 is SVGIG (reference sequence). This CDR3 spans 13 amino acids. V lost 6 bases, J lost 2 bases, and 11 bases lay in between. Here the CDR3 DNA reads TGTGCCTGCTTGTGGACTGCTGGAAACACCATATATTTT. Its translation: CACLWTAGNTIYF.

The rearrangement uses TRBV5-1 and TRBJ2-6; a weak D match, TRBD1 (6 bases). The germline V gene encodes CDR1 SGHRS and CDR2 YFSETQ. The CDR3 is 15 amino acids. Trimming left V 2 bases short and J 2 bases short, with 8 bases between. CDR3 DNA sequence: TGCGCCAGCAGCTTAAACAGGGCTGGGGCCAACGTCCTGACTTTC. As protein: CASSLNRAGANVLTF.

V usage is TRBV7-6 and J usage is TRBJ1-6; D is possibly TRBD1 (6 bases). Per germline, CDR1 SGHVS and CDR2 FNYEAQ. V was clipped by 4 bases and J by 10 bases, with 23 bases between them. CDR3 size: 17 residues. This CDR3 reads CASSYRPAGGQGSPLHF. The DNA for the CDR3 is TGTGCCAGCAGCTATAGGCCAGCGGGGGGGCAGGGATCACCCCTCCACTTT.

The J gene is TRBJ2-1, the V gene TRBV18; maybe TRBD1 (8 bases). V lost 1 base to trimming and J lost 0 bases, with 31 bases between them. Germline loops: CDR1 KGHSH, CDR2 LQKENI. The CDR3 extends over 23 amino acids. The CDR3 nucleotides read TGTGCCAGCTCACCACTTGTGACAGGGGACGTGGGAGGGAAAAGAAGCTCCTACAATGAGCAGTTCTTC. Residues: CASSPLVTGDVGGKRSSYNEQFF.

This clone was counted between two and nine times. The V and J genes are TRBV6-4 and TRBJ2-3, with TRBD2 as a possible D gene (7 bases). Germline CDR1 is MRHNA and CDR2 is SNTAGT. V was trimmed by 6 bases and J by 1 base, leaving 11 bases between them. This CDR3 is built from 14 residues. The CDR3 spells CASSGEGGTDTQYF. CDR3 bases: TGTGCCAGCAGCGGGGAGGGGGGCACAGATACGCAGTATTTT.

The V call is TRBV18, the J call TRBJ2-1; 11 bases match TRBD2. The CDR3 is made up of 17 amino acids. V lost 0 bases to trimming and J lost 3 bases; unmatched junction nucleotides: 4. Germline V gene data show CDR1 as KGHSH and CDR2 as LQKENI. CDR3 coding DNA: TGTGCCAGCTCACCACCTAGCGGGGGGGCCTACTACAATGAGCAGTTCTTC. It encodes CASSPPSGGAYYNEQFF.

This clone appeared once. The chain employs TRBV19 and TRBJ2-6; D gene ambiguous. CDR3 size: 17 residues. Germline V gene data show CDR1 as LNHDA and CDR2 as SQIVND (reference sequence). V was clipped by 1 base and J by 0 bases, with 10 bases between them. The CDR3 bases are TGTGCCAGTAGTATAGCGTACAGAAGCTCTGGGGCCAACGTCCTGACTTTC. Amino acids: CASSIAYRSSGANVLTF.

The chain joins TRBV14 to TRBJ2-7; TRBD2 matches at 13 bases. The length of the CDR3 is 16 residues. Germline values: CDR1 SGHDN, CDR2 FVKESK. Germline trimming cut 9 bases from V and 0 bases from J; bases unmatched to any gene: 8. The CDR3 is CARRLAGGQSSYEQYF. As DNA, the CDR3 is TGTGCCAGAAGACTAGCGGGGGGCCAAAGCTCCTACGAGCAGTACTTC.